This T cell receptor (beta chain) emerged from a study of cytomegalovirus exposure and HLA in healthy donors. The CDR3 totals 13 residues. Trimming left V 6 bases short and J 5 bases short, with 13 bases between. Germline CDR1 and CDR2: MNHNS and SASEGT. 13 Jbeta primers and 60 Vbeta primers were used for the PCR. Produced via immunoSEQ multiplex PCR; TCRdb's table is partial and in-frame only. Here the sample table reports approximately 190,000 clones. Specimen: PBMCs. V usage is TRBV6-1 and J usage is TRBJ2-5, with D possibly being TRBD2 (6 bases). The TCR comes from a man aged 25-40 years in good health and CMV-seronegative. The CDR3 bases are TGTGCCAGCAGGGGACTTGGGAGTGAGACCCAGTACTTC. This sequence encodes CASRGLGSETQYF.